This T cell receptor beta chain was sequenced in a study of T cells in tuberculosis. TCRdb's copy holds only in-frame clones and misses some; the assay was immunoSEQ multiplex PCR. The sample includes about 49,000 clones, roughly 95% of them seen just once. As to time point: new active TB diagnosis, blood taken before or within 7 days of starting treatment. V lost 7 bases to trimming and J lost 6 bases, with 19 bases between them. CDR3 length: 14 residues. The V gene's germline CDR1 is SQVTM and CDR2 ANQGSEA. This clone has just a few counts. Its antigen is currently unknown. Study-level results: The TCR-beta difference was not significant; alpha differences partly reflected length.

The material was PBMCs, obtained at tuberculosis diagnosis. The TCR comes from an adult with tuberculosis. The chain couples TRBV29-1 to TRBJ2-1; D is possibly TRBD2 (7 bases). The CDR3 DNA follows: TGCAGCGGGCACCCAATTAGGGGGGGCAATGAGCAGTTCTTC. Translated, it gives CSGHPIRGGNEQFF.